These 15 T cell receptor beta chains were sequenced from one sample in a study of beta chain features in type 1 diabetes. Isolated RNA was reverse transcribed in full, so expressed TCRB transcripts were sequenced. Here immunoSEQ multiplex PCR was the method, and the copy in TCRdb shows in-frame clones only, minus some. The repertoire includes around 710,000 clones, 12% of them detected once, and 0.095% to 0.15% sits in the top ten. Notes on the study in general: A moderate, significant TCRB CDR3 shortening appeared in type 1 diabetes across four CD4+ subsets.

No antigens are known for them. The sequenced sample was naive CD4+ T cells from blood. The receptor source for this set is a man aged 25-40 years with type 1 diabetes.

The chain's CDR3 is CASSHGHGRTGANVLTF. For the CDR3, the DNA is TGTGCCAGCAGCCATGGACACGGACGAACTGGGGCCAACGTCCTGACTTTC. The V gene is TRBV7-6, the J gene TRBJ2-6; tentative D call: TRBD1 (5 bases). Germline V lookup: CDR1 SGHVS, CDR2 FNYEAQ. V lost 5 bases and J 2 bases, leaving 16 bases between the germline ends. This CDR3 is built from 17 residues.

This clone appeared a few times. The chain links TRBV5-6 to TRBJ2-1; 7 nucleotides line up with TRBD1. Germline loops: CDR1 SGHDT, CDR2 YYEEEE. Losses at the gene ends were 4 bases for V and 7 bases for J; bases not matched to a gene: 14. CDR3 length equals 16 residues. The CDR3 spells CASSPKPSTGRNEQFF. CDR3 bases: TGTGCCAGCAGCCCGAAACCGTCGACAGGGCGAAATGAGCAGTTCTTC.

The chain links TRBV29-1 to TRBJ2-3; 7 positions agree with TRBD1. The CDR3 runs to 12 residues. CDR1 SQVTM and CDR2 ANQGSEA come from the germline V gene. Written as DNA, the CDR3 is TGCGCACAGGGGTTGAGCACAGATACGCAGTATTTT. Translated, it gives CAQGLSTDTQYF.

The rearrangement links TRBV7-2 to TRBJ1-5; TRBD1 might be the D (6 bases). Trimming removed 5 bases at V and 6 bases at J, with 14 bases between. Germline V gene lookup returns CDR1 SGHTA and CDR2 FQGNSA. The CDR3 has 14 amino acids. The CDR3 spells CASSQDGQLQPQHF. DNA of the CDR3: TGTGCCAGCAGCCAAGACGGACAGCTTCAGCCCCAGCATTTT.

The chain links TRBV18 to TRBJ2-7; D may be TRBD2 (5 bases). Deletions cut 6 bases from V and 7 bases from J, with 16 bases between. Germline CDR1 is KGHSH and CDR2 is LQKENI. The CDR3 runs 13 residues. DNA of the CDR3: TGTGCCAGCTCGCCGGACTCGGTTTCGGAGCAGTACTTC. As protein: CASSPDSVSEQYF.

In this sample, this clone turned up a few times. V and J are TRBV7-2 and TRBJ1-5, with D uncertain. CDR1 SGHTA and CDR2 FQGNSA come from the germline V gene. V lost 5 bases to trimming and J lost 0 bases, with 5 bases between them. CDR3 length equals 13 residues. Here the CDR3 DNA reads TGTGCCAGCAGCATACATAGCAATCAGCCCCAGCATTTT. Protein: CASSIHSNQPQHF.

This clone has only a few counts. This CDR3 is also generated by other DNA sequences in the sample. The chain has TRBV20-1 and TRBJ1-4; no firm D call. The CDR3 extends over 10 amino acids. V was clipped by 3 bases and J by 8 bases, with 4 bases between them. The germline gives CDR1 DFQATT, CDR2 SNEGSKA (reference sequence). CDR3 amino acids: CSASREKLFF. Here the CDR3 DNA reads TGCAGTGCTAGTCGGGAAAAACTGTTTTTT.

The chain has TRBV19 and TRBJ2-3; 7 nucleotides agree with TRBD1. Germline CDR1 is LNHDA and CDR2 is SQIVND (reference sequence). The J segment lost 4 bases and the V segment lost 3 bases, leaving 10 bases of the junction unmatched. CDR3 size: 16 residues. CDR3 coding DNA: TGTGCCAGTAGTATGGACGGGCCAAGGGGGCCAGATACGCAGTATTTT. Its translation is CASSMDGPRGPDTQYF. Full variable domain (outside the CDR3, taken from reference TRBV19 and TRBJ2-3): DGGITQSPKYLFRKEGQNVTLSCEQNLNHDAMYWYRQDPGQGLRLIYYSQIVNDFQKGDIAEGYSVSREKKESFPLTVTSAQKNPTAFYLCASSMDGPRGPDTQYFGPGTRLTVL.

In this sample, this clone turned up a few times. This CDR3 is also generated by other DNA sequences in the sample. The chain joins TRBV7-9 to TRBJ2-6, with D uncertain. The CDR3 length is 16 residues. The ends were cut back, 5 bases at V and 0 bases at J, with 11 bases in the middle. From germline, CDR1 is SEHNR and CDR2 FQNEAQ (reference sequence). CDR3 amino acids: CASSPRYSSGANVLTF. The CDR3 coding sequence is TGTGCCAGCAGCCCTCGTTACAGCTCTGGGGCCAACGTCCTGACTTTC.

The CDR3 here is CASSLDPGPREQFF. DNA for the CDR3: TGTGCCAGCAGCTTGGACCCGGGTCCACGTGAGCAGTTCTTC. The V and J genes are TRBV5-4 and TRBJ2-1, with D uncertain. The germline gives CDR1 SGHNT, CDR2 YYREEE (reference sequence). Trimming removed 0 bases from V and 9 bases from J, with 13 bases in between. This CDR3 region has 14 residues.

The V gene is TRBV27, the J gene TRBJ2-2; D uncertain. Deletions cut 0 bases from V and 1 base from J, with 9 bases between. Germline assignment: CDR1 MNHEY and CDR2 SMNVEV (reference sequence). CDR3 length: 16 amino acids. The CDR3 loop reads CASSLSWQMNTGELFF. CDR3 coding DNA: TGTGCCAGCAGTTTATCGTGGCAAATGAACACCGGGGAGCTGTTTTTT.

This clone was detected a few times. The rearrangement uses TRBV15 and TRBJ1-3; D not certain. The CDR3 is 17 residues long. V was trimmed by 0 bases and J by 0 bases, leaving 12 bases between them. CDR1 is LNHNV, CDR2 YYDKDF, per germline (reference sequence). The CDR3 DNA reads TGTGCCACCAGCAGAGATGTTACGAGGGCCTCTGGAAACACCATATATTTT. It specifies CATSRDVTRASGNTIYF.

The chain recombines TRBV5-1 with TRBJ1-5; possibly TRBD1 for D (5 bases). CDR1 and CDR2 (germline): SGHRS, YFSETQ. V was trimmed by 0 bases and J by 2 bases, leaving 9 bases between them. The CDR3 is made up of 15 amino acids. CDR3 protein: CASSLGAGGNQPQHF. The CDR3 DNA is TGCGCCAGCAGCTTGGGAGCGGGGGGCAATCAGCCCCAGCATTTT.

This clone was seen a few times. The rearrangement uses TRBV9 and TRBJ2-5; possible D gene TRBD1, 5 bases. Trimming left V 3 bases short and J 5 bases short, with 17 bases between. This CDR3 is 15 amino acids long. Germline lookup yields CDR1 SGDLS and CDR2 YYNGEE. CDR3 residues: CASSGGPGAMETQYF. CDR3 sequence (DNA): TGTGCCAGCAGCGGAGGCCCTGGGGCAATGGAGACCCAGTACTTC.

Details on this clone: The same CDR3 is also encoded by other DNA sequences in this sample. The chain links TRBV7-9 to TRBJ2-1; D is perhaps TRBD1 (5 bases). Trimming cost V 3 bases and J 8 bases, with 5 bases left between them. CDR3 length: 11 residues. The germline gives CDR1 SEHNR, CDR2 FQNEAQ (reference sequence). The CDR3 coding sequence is TGTGCCAGCAGCTTGACAGATGAGCAGTTCTTC. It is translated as CASSLTDEQFF.